This is a list of T cell receptor beta chains from one sample in a study of blood T cells in healthy people across ages. MiXCR, run by TCRdb on the 5' RACE reads, gives a single entry per CDR3 protein. The data contain about a million distinct CDR3 sequences, approximately 50% of them singletons. Input material: blood. The receptors were gathered from a woman aged 60-70 years in good health. Each CDR3 is given with its conserved first and last residue. Each record gives: CDR3 DNA, CDR3 protein, clone size, J gene, V gene, D gene. The D gene is left open where the match is weak. The size field is filled for only some rows; it gives once, few, many or a size class.

TGTGCCAGCAGCCCCCGGACAGGGGCCGAGCAGTACTTC | CASSPRTGAEQYF | NA | TRBJ2-7 | TRBV11-3 | TRBD1
TGTGCCAGCAGAGTTGACAGGTTCTCCTACGAGCAGTACTTC | CASRVDRFSYEQYF | NA | TRBJ2-7 | TRBV7-3 | NA
TGCAGTCAGCGGGGGGGCCAGTCCTACGAGCAGTACTTC | CSQRGGQSYEQYF | NA | TRBJ2-7 | TRBV20-1 | TRBD2
TGCGCCAGCAGCGAACAGGGAGGTGTGGTATACGGCTACACCTTC | CASSEQGGVVYGYTF | few | TRBJ1-2 | TRBV5-1 | NA
TGTGCCAGCAGAAAACCCCCTAAGTGGGACAGCGGGGAAGATGCGCAGTATTTT | CASRKPPKWDSGEDAQYF | NA | TRBJ2-3 | TRBV5-6 | NA
TGTGCCACCAGCACTAGCTGGAGCACAGATACGCAGTATTTT | CATSTSWSTDTQYF | NA | TRBJ2-3 | TRBV15 | NA
TGTGCCAACAGCTCCATGGCGGGATATGGCTACACCTTC | CANSSMAGYGYTF | NA | TRBJ1-2 | TRBV7-9 | NA
TGTGCCAGCAGCCGATACAGGGACTACGAGCAGTACTTC | CASSRYRDYEQYF | NA | TRBJ2-7 | TRBV3-1 | NA
TGCGCCAGCAGCCAAGAGCCGAGACAGAACTACGAGCAGTACTTC | CASSQEPRQNYEQYF | NA | TRBJ2-7 | TRBV4-1 | NA
TGCGCCAGCCGAAAGAACCGGGACACATACAATGAGCAGTACTTC | CASRKNRDTYNEQYF | NA | TRBJ2-7 | TRBV4-1 | NA
TGTGCCAGCAGCCAAGATCTCACGGGTACCGTGGCTTTCTTT | CASSQDLTGTVAFF | NA | TRBJ1-1 | TRBV3-1 | NA
TGTGCCAGCAGTTACTCATGGCAAGATAATTCACCCCTCCACTTT | CASSYSWQDNSPLHF | NA | TRBJ1-6 | TRBV6-6 | NA
TGTGCCAGCAGTTTATTGGGTGGTCCACTCTATGGCTACACCTTC | CASSLLGGPLYGYTF | once | TRBJ1-2 | TRBV27 | NA
TGTGCCAGCAGTTTATTGGGACAGGGCCTATTACATCAGCCCCAGCATTTT | CASSLLGQGLLHQPQHF | NA | TRBJ1-5 | TRBV27 | TRBD1
TGTGCCAGCAGCAAGACTTCCGGGACAGGGGTGAATCAAGAGACCCAGTACTTC | CASSKTSGTGVNQETQYF | NA | TRBJ2-5 | TRBV21-1 | NA
TGTGCCAGCAGCATGGGGACTGGTGGAGGCACAGATACGCAGTATTTT | CASSMGTGGGTDTQYF | NA | TRBJ2-3 | TRBV5-5 | NA
TGTGCCAGCAGTTACTTAGTGAGTCGGAATTCACCCCTCCACTTT | CASSYLVSRNSPLHF | NA | TRBJ1-6 | TRBV6-5 | NA
TGCAGCGTGGAGTATACAGGGAGGGGCACAGATACGCAGTATTTT | CSVEYTGRGTDTQYF | few | TRBJ2-3 | TRBV29-1 | NA
TGTGCCAGCAGCCAAAGTGAATATAATCAGCCCCAGCATTTT | CASSQSEYNQPQHF | NA | TRBJ1-5 | TRBV3-1 | NA
TGTGCCAGCCACGGACACCTGGGGGGCGATGAAAAACTGTTTTTT | CASHGHLGGDEKLFF | NA | TRBJ1-4 | TRBV2 | NA
TGCGCCAGCAAGGCCGCGGAGGTGAGCAATCAGCCCCAGCATTTT | CASKAAEVSNQPQHF | NA | TRBJ1-5 | TRBV5-1 | NA
TGTGTCAGCAGCACTCAGACGGGTTTCGATGAGCAGTTCTTC | CVSSTQTGFDEQFF | NA | TRBJ2-1 | TRBV7-9 | NA
TGTGCCAGTAGTGTCCAAAGGGCCAAAAACATTCAGTACTTC | CASSVQRAKNIQYF | NA | TRBJ2-4 | TRBV28 | NA
TGTGCCAGCAGAATAACCGGAACAGGGGATCGGACCCAGTACTTC | CASRITGTGDRTQYF | few | TRBJ2-5 | TRBV6-6 | TRBD1
TGTGCCAGCAGCTTTCCAACTGTGGGGGGTGAGCAGTTCTTC | CASSFPTVGGEQFF | NA | TRBJ2-1 | TRBV7-2 | NA
TGTGCCAGCAGTTTATCGAACAGGGGCTACGAGCAGTACTTC | CASSLSNRGYEQYF | NA | TRBJ2-7 | TRBV27 | TRBD1
TGTGCCAGCAGTGATTTCAGGGACTATGGCTACACCTTC | CASSDFRDYGYTF | NA | TRBJ1-2 | TRBV2 | NA
TGTGCCAGCTTTGACTCCTACTCCTACGAGCAGTACTTC | CASFDSYSYEQYF | NA | TRBJ2-7 | TRBV27 | NA
TGTGCCAGCAGTTTACCTGCAGGGCCTGGGGCCAACGTCCTGACTTTC | CASSLPAGPGANVLTF | few | TRBJ2-6 | TRBV28 | NA
TGTGCCAGCAGCCGGCGCGGGACAGGGGGTCCCAGCACAGATACGCAGTATTTT | CASSRRGTGGPSTDTQYF | few | TRBJ2-3 | TRBV7-2 | TRBD1
TGCAGCGTTGAGCCCTCATCTGGGAGCACAGATACGCAGTATTTT | CSVEPSSGSTDTQYF | few | TRBJ2-3 | TRBV29-1 | NA
TGTGCCAGCAGTTTATCACGAGAGACCCAGTTCTTC | CASSLSRETQFF | NA | TRBJ2-1 | TRBV28 | NA
TGTGCCAGCAGCAAACAGGGGGGGTCCTACGAGCAGTACTTC | CASSKQGGSYEQYF | NA | TRBJ2-7 | TRBV21-1 | NA
TGCGCCAGCAGCCAAGAAAGGACAGGGGGCCGCGAAAAACTGTTTTTT | CASSQERTGGREKLFF | NA | TRBJ1-4 | TRBV4-1 | TRBD1
TGCAGTGCTAGTAGCCGTCGGACAGCTCTACCCTACGAGCAGTACTTC | CSASSRRTALPYEQYF | NA | TRBJ2-7 | TRBV20-1 | NA
TGCGCCAGCAGCCAAGGGCAGGGGAATGAGCAGTTCTTC | CASSQGQGNEQFF | NA | TRBJ2-1 | TRBV4-1 | NA
TGTGCCAGCAGCCGGGGACTAGCGGGCCGTAGCACAGATACGCAGTATTTT | CASSRGLAGRSTDTQYF | few | TRBJ2-3 | TRBV7-9 | TRBD2
TGCAGCGTTGAATCGGGGGCCGGCAGGTCAGCTTTCTTT | CSVESGAGRSAFF | NA | TRBJ1-1 | TRBV29-1 | NA
TGTGCCAGCAGTTTATCAGGGAATGCTCAGCCCCAGCATTTT | CASSLSGNAQPQHF | NA | TRBJ1-5 | TRBV27 | NA